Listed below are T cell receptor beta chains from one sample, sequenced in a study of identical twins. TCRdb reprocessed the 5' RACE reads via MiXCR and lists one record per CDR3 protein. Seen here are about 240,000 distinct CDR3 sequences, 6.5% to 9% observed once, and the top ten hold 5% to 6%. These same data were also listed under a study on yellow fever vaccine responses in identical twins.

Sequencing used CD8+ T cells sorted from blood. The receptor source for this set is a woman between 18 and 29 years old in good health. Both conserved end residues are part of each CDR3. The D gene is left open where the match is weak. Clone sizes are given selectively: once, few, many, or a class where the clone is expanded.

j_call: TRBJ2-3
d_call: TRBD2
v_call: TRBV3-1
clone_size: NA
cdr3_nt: TGTGCCAGCAGCCAAGAGACTACTAGCGGGGGCACAGATACGCAGTATTTT
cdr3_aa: CASSQETTSGGTDTQYF

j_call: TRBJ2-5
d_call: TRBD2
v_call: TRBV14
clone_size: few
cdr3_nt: TGTGCCAGCAGCCCAGGGATGCGGCGGGAGGTCCAAGAGACCCAGTACTTC
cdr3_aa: CASSPGMRREVQETQYF

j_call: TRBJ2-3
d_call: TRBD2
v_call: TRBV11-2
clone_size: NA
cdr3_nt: TGTGCCAGCAGCGGCCAAGAGAGCGGGGGGCTCACAGATACGCAGTATTTT
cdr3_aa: CASSGQESGGLTDTQYF

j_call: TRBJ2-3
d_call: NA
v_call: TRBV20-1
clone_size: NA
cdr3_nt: TGCAGTGCTGATGGACAAGACGGAGATACGCAGTATTTT
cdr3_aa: CSADGQDGDTQYF

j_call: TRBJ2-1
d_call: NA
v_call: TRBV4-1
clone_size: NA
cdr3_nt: TGCGCCAGCAGCCAAGATAGCCAGGGGACGGGCAATGAGCAGTTCTTC
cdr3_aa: CASSQDSQGTGNEQFF

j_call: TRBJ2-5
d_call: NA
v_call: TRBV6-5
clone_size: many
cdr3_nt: TGTGCCAGCAGTACATCGGAGGGTAGCGGATTAGAGACCCAGTACTTC
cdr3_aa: CASSTSEGSGLETQYF

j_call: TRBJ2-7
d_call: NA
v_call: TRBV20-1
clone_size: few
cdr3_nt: TGCAGTGCGAAGACCCTTGGGGGAGAGTCCTACGAGCAGTACTTC
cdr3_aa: CSAKTLGGESYEQYF

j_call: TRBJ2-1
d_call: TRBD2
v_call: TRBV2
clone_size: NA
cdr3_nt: TGTGCCAGCAGTGAAAGGACTAGCGGGAGGAATGAGCAGTTCTTC
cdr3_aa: CASSERTSGRNEQFF

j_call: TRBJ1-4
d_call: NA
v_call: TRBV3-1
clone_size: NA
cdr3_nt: TGTGCCAGCAGCCAAGACAGCAGGGTCGGCGCATCGAATGAAAAACTGTTTTTT
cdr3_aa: CASSQDSRVGASNEKLFF

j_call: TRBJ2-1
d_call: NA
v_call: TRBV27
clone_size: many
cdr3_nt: TGTGCCAGCAGCCGACCCTACAATGAGCAGTTCTTC
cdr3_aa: CASSRPYNEQFF

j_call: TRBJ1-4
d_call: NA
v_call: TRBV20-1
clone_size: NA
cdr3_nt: TGCAGTGCTAGAGATGAGTTGGTAGGGACCGCCGAAAAACTGTTTTTT
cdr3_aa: CSARDELVGTAEKLFF

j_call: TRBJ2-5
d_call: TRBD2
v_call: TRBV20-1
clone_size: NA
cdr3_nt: TGCAGTGCTAGAGACCAACTAGCGGGAGGGGAGACCCAGTACTTC
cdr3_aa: CSARDQLAGGETQYF

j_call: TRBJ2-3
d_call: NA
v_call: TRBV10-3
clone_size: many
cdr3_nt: TGTGCCATCAGTGTCAACACCCTCACAGATACGCAGTATTTT
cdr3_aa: CAISVNTLTDTQYF

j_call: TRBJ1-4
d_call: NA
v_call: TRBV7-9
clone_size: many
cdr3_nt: TGTGCCAGCTTCTTGGGTGAAAAACTGTTTTTT
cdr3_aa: CASFLGEKLFF

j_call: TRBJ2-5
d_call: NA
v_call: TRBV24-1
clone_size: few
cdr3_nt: TGTGCCACCAGTGGGAGGGGAGTTACCCCAGAGACCCAGTACTTC
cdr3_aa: CATSGRGVTPETQYF

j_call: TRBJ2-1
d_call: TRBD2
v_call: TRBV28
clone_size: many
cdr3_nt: TGTGCCAGCAGTTTTCTAGCGGGGTCCTACAATGAGCAGTTCTTC
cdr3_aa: CASSFLAGSYNEQFF

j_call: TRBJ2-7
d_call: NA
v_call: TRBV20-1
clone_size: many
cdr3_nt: TGCAGTGCTAGAGATATGGTCAGGCTAAGCTCCTACGAGCAGTACTTC
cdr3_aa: CSARDMVRLSSYEQYF

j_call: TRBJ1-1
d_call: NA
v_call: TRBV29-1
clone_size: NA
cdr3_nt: TGCAGCGCCGAACCCCAAGCGGGGGGTTGGACTGAAGCTTTCTTT
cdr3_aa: CSAEPQAGGWTEAFF

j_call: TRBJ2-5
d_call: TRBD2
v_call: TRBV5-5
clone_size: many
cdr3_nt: TGTGCCAGCAGCCCCTTCTGGACTAGCGGGAGAAGGGAAGAGACCCAGTACTTC
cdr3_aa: CASSPFWTSGRREETQYF

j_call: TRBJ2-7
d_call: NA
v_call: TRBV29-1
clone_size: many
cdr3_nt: TGCAGCGTTGAGGACCCGCGTAGCTCCTACGAGCAGTACTTC
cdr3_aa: CSVEDPRSSYEQYF

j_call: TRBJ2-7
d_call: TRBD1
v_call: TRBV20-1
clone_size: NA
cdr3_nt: TGCAGTGCCCAGACAGGGGGCTCCTACGAGCAGTACTTC
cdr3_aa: CSAQTGGSYEQYF

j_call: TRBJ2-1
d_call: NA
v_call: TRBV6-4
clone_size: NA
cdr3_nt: TGTGCCAGCAGTGACTCTGAAGTGGGGTACAATGAGCAGTTCTTC
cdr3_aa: CASSDSEVGYNEQFF

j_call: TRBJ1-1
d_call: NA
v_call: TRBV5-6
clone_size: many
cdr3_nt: TGTGCCAGCAGCTTGGACCGGAGGAACACTGAAGCTTTCTTT
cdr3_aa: CASSLDRRNTEAFF

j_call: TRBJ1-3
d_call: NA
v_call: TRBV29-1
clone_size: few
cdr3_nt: TGCAGCGTTGAGGGGAAGGGCGTTACTGGTGGAAACACCATATATTTT
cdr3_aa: CSVEGKGVTGGNTIYF

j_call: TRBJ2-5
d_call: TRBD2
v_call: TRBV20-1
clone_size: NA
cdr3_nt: TGCAGTGCTAGAGATCGAGCGGGAATTCACCAAGAGACCCAGTACTTC
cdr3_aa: CSARDRAGIHQETQYF

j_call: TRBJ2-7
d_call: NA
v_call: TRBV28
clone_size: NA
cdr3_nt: TGTGCCAGCAGTGGTTCACTCTACGAGCAGTACTTC
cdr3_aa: CASSGSLYEQYF

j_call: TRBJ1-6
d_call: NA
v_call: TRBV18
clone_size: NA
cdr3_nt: TGTGCCAGCTCAACTGAGGATTATAATTCACCCCTCCACTTT
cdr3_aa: CASSTEDYNSPLHF

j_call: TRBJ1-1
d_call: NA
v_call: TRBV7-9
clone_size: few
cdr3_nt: TGTGCCAGCAGCTTATTTTGGGGGGAAGAAGCTTTCTTT
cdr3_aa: CASSLFWGEEAFF

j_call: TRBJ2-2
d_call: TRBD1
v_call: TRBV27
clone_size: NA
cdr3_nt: TGTGCCAGCAGTTTATCGTTAGTAGGGACAGCCCACACCGGGGAGCTGTTTTTT
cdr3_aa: CASSLSLVGTAHTGELFF

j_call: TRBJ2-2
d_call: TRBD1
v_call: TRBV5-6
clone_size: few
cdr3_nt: TGTGCCAGCAGCTTGCCCGGACAGGGTCGTAGGTATAGGACCGGGGAGCTGTTTTTT
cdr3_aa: CASSLPGQGRRYRTGELFF

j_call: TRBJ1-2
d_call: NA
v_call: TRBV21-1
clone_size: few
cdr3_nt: TGTGCCAGCAGCAAAGCGCTCCACGGAGGCGTCTATGGCTACACCTTC
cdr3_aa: CASSKALHGGVYGYTF

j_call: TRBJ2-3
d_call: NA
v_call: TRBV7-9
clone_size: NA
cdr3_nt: TGTGCCAGCAGCCCCGGGGTGTGGTCAGATACGCAGTATTTT
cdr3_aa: CASSPGVWSDTQYF